Each of the 23 T cell receptor beta chains below was sequenced from the same sample in a study of blood T cell repertoires in COVID-19. Profiled with immunoSEQ multiplex PCR; TCRdb holds only in-frame clones, not every one. The sample includes fewer than 500,000 clones, 80% to 90% of them seen just once. Sequenced material: peripheral blood. The receptors here all came from a woman in her twenties or thirties with active or convalescent COVID-19.

The rearrangement uses TRBV27 and TRBJ1-1; 8 positions agree with TRBD1. CDR1 is MNHEY and CDR2 is SMNVEV in the germline V gene (reference sequence). This CDR3 spans 15 amino acids. Trimming took 5 bases from V and 4 from J; bases not matched to a gene: 9. The CDR3 loop is CASSLYRGVGTEAFF. The CDR3 DNA follows: TGTGCCAGCAGTCTATACAGGGGGGTAGGCACTGAAGCTTTCTTT.

The rearrangement joins TRBV18 to TRBJ1-2; D ambiguous. The CDR3 covers 13 residues. Germline CDR1 KGHSH, CDR2 LQKENI. V was clipped by 3 bases and J by 2 bases, with 7 bases between them. The CDR3 nucleotides read TGTGCCAGCTCACCCCAACAGAACTATGGCTACACCTTC. This codes for CASSPQQNYGYTF.

V is TRBV10-3 and J is TRBJ2-5; TRBD2 agrees at 8 bases. The CDR3 consists of 15 residues. After removal of 0 bases from V and 6 bases from J, the junction contained 6 bases not matched to a gene. Germline V lookup: CDR1 ENHRY, CDR2 SYGVKD. In DNA form, the CDR3 reads TGTGCCATCAGTGAGTCTGGGGAGCGGGAGAAGACCCAGTACTTC. The encoded protein is CAISESGEREKTQYF.

This rearrangement joins TRBV7-2 to TRBJ2-5; perhaps TRBD2 as D (6 bases). V gave up 4 bases and J gave up 4 bases, with 16 bases separating them. From germline, CDR1 is SGHTA and CDR2 FQGNSA. The CDR3 is made up of 15 amino acids. CDR3 DNA: TGTGCCAGCAGCTACCCCACGGGGGTAGGAGAGACCCAGTACTTC. Translation: CASSYPTGVGETQYF.

With regard to this clone: One end of the junction does not line up with germline, which may come from a read error. This chain uses TRBV28 with TRBJ1-4; TRBD1 agrees at 7 bases. Germline-derived CDR1 and CDR2 are MDHEN and SYDVKM. CDR3 length: 13 amino acids. CDR3 in DNA: TGTGCCAGCAGTTTGCAGACAGGGTCAATTCAGAATTTT. This translates into CASSLQTGSIQNF.

This clone was detected a few times. V gene TRBV6-5 combines with J gene TRBJ1-1, with unresolved D. CDR3 length: 14 amino acids. The germline V gene encodes CDR1 MNHEY and CDR2 SVGAGI. V was pared by 0 bases and J by 0 bases, with 5 bases between. The CDR3, as DNA: TGTGCCAGCAGTTACTCGATAGTGAACACTGAAGCTTTCTTT. Amino acids: CASSYSIVNTEAFF.

The V call is TRBV5-4, the J call TRBJ1-4; TRBD1 aligns across 8 bases. CDR1 is SGHNT, CDR2 YYREEE, per germline (reference sequence). CDR3 size: 16 residues. Trimming took 5 bases from V and 3 from J; bases not matched to a gene: 9. The CDR3 DNA reads as TGTGCCAGCAGTGAGACAGGGGTTGGAGCTAATGAAAAACTGTTTTTT. Translation gives CASSETGVGANEKLFF.

V is TRBV2 and J is TRBJ2-7; the D gene is possibly TRBD2 (5 bases). The CDR3 length is 12 residues. Germline loops: CDR1 SNHLY, CDR2 FYNNEI. Trimming cost V 4 bases and J 9 bases, with 13 bases left between them. For the CDR3, the DNA is TGTGCCAGCAGTGCCGGGGAGTTGCCGCAGTACTTC. Encoded protein: CASSAGELPQYF.

The chain combines TRBV6-1 with TRBJ2-3; weak D call: TRBD1 (5 bases). Deletions cut 2 bases from V and 4 bases from J, with 13 bases between. CDR3 length: 15 amino acids. Germline V gene lookup returns CDR1 MNHNS and CDR2 SASEGT. The chain's CDR3 is CASSEKGFRSDTQYF. CDR3 DNA: TGTGCCAGCAGTGAAAAGGGGTTCCGCTCAGATACGCAGTATTTT.

The rearrangement uses TRBV13 and TRBJ2-7, with D tentatively TRBD1 (6 bases). Per the germline V gene, CDR1 is PRHDT and CDR2 is FYEKMQ (reference sequence). The CDR3 runs to 14 residues. V was clipped by 5 bases and J by 0 bases, with 11 bases between them. The CDR3 DNA sequence: TGTGCCAGCAGCCTTGGACAGAGCTCCTACGAGCAGTACTTC. This encodes CASSLGQSSYEQYF.

This clone has a single count. This chain uses TRBV14 with TRBJ2-4; D perhaps matches TRBD1 (6 bases). The germline CDR1 and CDR2 sequences are SGHDN and FVKESK. V gave up 1 base and J gave up 14 bases, with 9 bases separating them. The CDR3 is made up of 11 amino acids. CDR3 loop: CASSQGGPKYF. Here the CDR3 DNA reads TGTGCCAGCAGCCAAGGGGGGCCCAAGTACTTC.

This clone has a single count. The V call is TRBV7-9, the J call TRBJ1-1, with a possible D match to TRBD1 (6 bases). The V end was cut by 5 bases, the J end by 3 bases, with 16 bases between. Germline V gene lookup returns CDR1 SEHNR and CDR2 FQNEAQ (reference sequence). The CDR3 length is 15 residues. DNA of the CDR3: TGTGCCAGCAGCACCTACAGGGAGTGGGACACTGAAGCTTTCTTT. The encoded protein is CASSTYREWDTEAFF.

The rearrangement uses TRBV5-8 and TRBJ2-3; perhaps TRBD2 as D (5 bases). V lost 2 bases, J lost 4 bases, and 17 bases lay in between. The CDR3 covers 16 residues. Germline-derived CDR1 and CDR2 are SGHTS and YDEGEE. Here the CDR3 reads CASSLLWRSGADTQYF. CDR3 sequence (DNA): TGTGCCAGCAGCTTACTCTGGAGGTCTGGAGCAGATACGCAGTATTTT.

This clone has only one observation. V gene TRBV28 combines with J gene TRBJ2-3, with TRBD1 identical over 7 bases. The CDR3 totals 16 residues. The V gene end was trimmed by 3 bases and the J gene end by 4 bases; junction bases not matched to a gene: 10. CDR1 and CDR2 (germline): MDHEN, SYDVKM. CDR3 protein: CASSFSGQDSADTQYF. CDR3 coding DNA: TGTGCCAGCAGTTTCTCAGGACAGGATAGCGCAGATACGCAGTATTTT.

This clone was found a few times. The chain combines TRBV30 with TRBJ1-1; possible D gene TRBD1, 5 bases. The CDR3 runs 14 residues. Germline V gene sequence: CDR1 GTSNPN, CDR2 SVGIG (reference sequence). Trimming took off 3 bases at V and 5 bases at J, with 16 bases between the two ends. The CDR3 DNA sequence: TGTGCCTGGAGGTCTATGGGGGGTGGGACTGAAGCTTTCTTT. It encodes CAWRSMGGGTEAFF.

The rearrangement joins TRBV10-3 to TRBJ1-2; D gene uncertain. The CDR3 runs 14 residues. Germline CDR1 reads ENHRY; CDR2 reads SYGVKD. V was pared by 0 bases and J by 4 bases, with 9 bases between. Here the CDR3 reads CAISESVGPYGYTF. The CDR3, as DNA: TGTGCCATCAGTGAGTCGGTTGGGCCCTATGGCTACACCTTC.

This rearrangement joins TRBV9 to TRBJ2-5; D possibly corresponds to TRBD2 (6 bases). The CDR3 contains 16 residues. The V end lost 0 bases, the J end lost 4 bases, and 16 bases lay between the germline ends. Germline V CDR1 and CDR2: SGDLS, YYNGEE. CDR3 protein: CASSVGVGGGGETQYF. The CDR3 nucleotides are TGTGCCAGCAGCGTAGGAGTGGGAGGTGGGGGAGAGACCCAGTACTTC.

The rearrangement joins TRBV9 to TRBJ2-1; 9 bases map to TRBD2. This CDR3 region has 15 residues. Looked up from germline, CDR1 is SGDLS and CDR2 is YYNGEE. V shed 3 bases, J shed 7 bases, and the junction held 8 bases outside the gene matches. This CDR3 is CASSGVAGAGNEQFF. In nucleotides, the CDR3 is TGTGCCAGCAGCGGAGTAGCGGGGGCGGGGAATGAGCAGTTCTTC. The full variable domain, rest sourced from reference TRBV9 and TRBJ2-1, is DSGVTQTPKHLITATGQRVTLRCSPRSGDLSVYWYQQSLDQGLQFLIQYYNGEERAKGNILERFSAQQFPDLHSELNLSSLELGDSALYFCASSGVAGAGNEQFFGPGTRLTVL.

This clone has only a few counts. The chain is built from TRBV29-1 and TRBJ1-2; D is ambiguous. Trimming cost V 7 bases and J 7 bases, with 16 bases left between them. This CDR3 is built from 12 residues. Per germline, CDR1 SQVTM and CDR2 ANQGSEA. CDR3 in DNA: TGCAGCGCCCGTCTAGAGGGCGGTGGCTACACCTTC. Translated: CSARLEGGGYTF.

The genes are TRBV27 and TRBJ1-2, with unresolved D. Trimming left V 2 bases short and J 0 bases short, with 7 bases between. CDR3 length equals 14 residues. Germline V CDR1 and CDR2: MNHEY, SMNVEV (reference sequence). In DNA, the CDR3 is TGTGCCAGCAGTTTAGGTCAGACTAACTATGGCTACACCTTC. It yields the protein CASSLGQTNYGYTF.

The genes are TRBV7-9 and TRBJ2-1, with a tentative D call TRBD2 (6 bases). From germline, CDR1 is SEHNR and CDR2 FQNEAQ (reference sequence). The CDR3 loop spans 15 amino acids. V was cut by 0 bases and J by 5 bases, with 11 bases left in between. Written as DNA, the CDR3 is TGTGCCAGCAGCTTAGCTCCTACGGGGGACAATGAGCAGTTCTTC. This translates into CASSLAPTGDNEQFF.

The rearrangement joins TRBV10-3 to TRBJ2-1, with TRBD2 matching 9 bases. V lost 5 bases, J lost 6 bases, and 8 bases stayed unmatched. Per the germline V gene, CDR1 is ENHRY and CDR2 is SYGVKD. The CDR3 spans 15 residues. The DNA for the CDR3 is TGTGCCATCAGTCCTAGTAGCGGGAGAAGCAATGAGCAGTTCTTC. The encoded protein is CAISPSSGRSNEQFF.

The chain links TRBV5-4 to TRBJ1-2; D is perhaps TRBD1 (6 bases). Trimming shortened V by 4 bases and J by 8 bases, and 15 bases separated the two germline ends. The V gene's germline CDR1 is SGHNT and CDR2 YYREEE (reference sequence). The CDR3 totals 13 residues. This CDR3 is CASSLWGGGGYTF. The CDR3 DNA reads TGTGCCAGCAGCCTCTGGGGGGGCGGGGGCTACACCTTC.